This T cell receptor (beta chain) was captured by sequencing in a study of cytomegalovirus exposure and HLA in healthy donors. 60 Vbeta and 13 Jbeta primers were used in PCR. Sequenced by immunoSEQ multiplex PCR; TCRdb stores in-frame clones only, minus some. The sample contains 100,000 to 150,000 clones, 77% of which appear only once. Germline V lookup: CDR1 LNHDA, CDR2 SQIVND (reference sequence). Trimming removed 6 bases at V and 0 bases at J, with 12 bases between. This CDR3 is built from 14 residues. The table lists this clone with a few counts. This chain connects TRBV19 to TRBJ2-7; D call uncertain. What was sequenced was PBMCs. This clonotype was sampled from a woman aged 40-49 years in good health and CMV-seropositive. The CDR3 spells CASSYDRSSYEQYF. In nucleotides, the CDR3 is TGTGCCAGTAGCTATGACCGGAGCTCCTACGAGCAGTACTTC.